The 21 T cell receptor beta chains given below trace back to one sample, sequenced in a study of T cell responses to AZD1222 COVID-19 vaccine. Assay used: immunoSEQ multiplex PCR; TCRdb lists only in-frame clones, some missing. Here the sample spans some 89,000 clones, around 87% being singletons. The sequenced sample was peripheral blood, obtained on day 0 of MenACWY control vaccination. The receptors originated from an adult in good health.

The V call is TRBV19, the J call TRBJ1-1; the D gene is possibly TRBD1 (5 bases). Germline V gene data show CDR1 as LNHDA and CDR2 as SQIVND (reference sequence). V was cut by 6 bases and J by 9 bases, with 17 bases left in between. The length of the CDR3 is 13 residues. The DNA for the CDR3 is TGTGCCAGTAGGGGGGACCTGGGGGAGAAAGCTTTCTTT. Its protein product is CASRGDLGEKAFF.

The chain carries TRBV6-5 and TRBJ1-1; 7 bases match TRBD1. The CDR3 has 14 residues. Germline CDR1 and CDR2: MNHEY and SVGAGI. V shed 2 bases, J shed 1 base, and the junction held 1 base outside the gene matches. The CDR3 reads CASSYRDRNTEAFF. CDR3 coding DNA: TGTGCCAGCAGTTACAGGGACAGGAACACTGAAGCTTTCTTT.

The chain employs TRBV6-6 and TRBJ1-5, with D possibly being TRBD1 (6 bases). V lost 7 bases, J lost 4 bases, and 8 bases lay in between. In germline, CDR1 is MNHNY, CDR2 SVGAGI (reference sequence). The CDR3 has 12 amino acids. The CDR3 bases are TGTGCCAGCAATGGACAGAATCAGCCCCAGCATTTT. It codes for CASNGQNQPQHF.

This chain uses TRBV29-1 with TRBJ2-7; TRBD1 agrees at 7 bases. This CDR3 region has 13 residues. With V trimmed by 6 bases and J by 1 base, 6 bases remained unmatched. Per the germline V gene, CDR1 is SQVTM and CDR2 is ANQGSEA. CDR3 protein: CSVGNRGSYEQYF. CDR3 nucleotides: TGCAGCGTCGGGAACAGGGGTTCCTACGAGCAGTACTTC.

The V call is TRBV5-1, the J call TRBJ2-2, with TRBD1 as a possible D gene (6 bases). The CDR3 is made up of 17 amino acids. Trimming stripped 0 bases from V and 5 bases from J, with 17 bases between. Germline CDR1 SGHRS, CDR2 YFSETQ. This CDR3 is CASSLAGQGKGTGELFF. The CDR3 DNA follows: TGCGCCAGCAGCTTGGCCGGTCAGGGGAAAGGAACCGGGGAGCTGTTTTTT.

The chain combines TRBV7-8 with TRBJ2-7; either TRBD1 or TRBD2 may supply D (6 bases each). CDR1 and CDR2 from the germline V gene are SGHVS and FQNEAQ. Trimming shortened V by 5 bases and J by 3 bases, and 23 bases separated the two germline ends. The CDR3 totals 17 residues. CDR3 sequence: CASSKGRRGSLGYEQYF. The CDR3 bases are TGTGCCAGCAGCAAAGGAAGGAGGGGGTCCTTAGGCTACGAGCAGTACTTC.

The gene calls are TRBV7-3 and TRBJ2-7; TRBD2 agrees at 11 bases. V shed 5 bases and J 3 bases; nucleotides not matched to a gene: 3. From germline, CDR1 is SGHTA and CDR2 FQGTGA. This CDR3 region has 14 residues. The CDR3 DNA is TGTGCCAGCAGCCCAACTAGCGGGAGCTACGAGCAGTACTTC. Its translation: CASSPTSGSYEQYF.

V gene TRBV5-4 combines with J gene TRBJ2-5, with 10 bases aligning to TRBD2. The CDR3 contains 15 residues. Germline assignment: CDR1 SGHNT and CDR2 YYREEE (reference sequence). V dropped 5 bases and J dropped 5; count of bases not matched to a gene: 9. CDR3 bases: TGTGCCAGCAGTCCTAGCGGGAGCGTGGGGGAGACCCAGTACTTC. Its protein product is CASSPSGSVGETQYF.

The chain uses TRBV30 and TRBJ2-1, with D maybe TRBD2 (5 bases). Trimming removed 1 base from V and 7 bases from J, with 8 bases in between. The CDR3 spans 12 residues. From germline, CDR1 is GTSNPN and CDR2 SVGIG (reference sequence). The CDR3, as DNA: TGTGCCTGGAGTGGCCTAGCTAATGAGCAGTTCTTC. It specifies CAWSGLANEQFF.

This chain joins TRBV20-1 and TRBJ2-1, with TRBD2 matching over 7 bases. Germline CDR1 is DFQATT and CDR2 is SNEGSKA (reference sequence). The CDR3 has 11 residues. CDR3 region: CSSPGRAEQFF. CDR3 in DNA: TGCAGCTCTCCGGGGAGGGCCGAGCAGTTCTTC.

V usage is TRBV7-2 and J usage is TRBJ2-7, with TRBD1 identical over 10 bases. V dropped 4 bases and J dropped 5; count of bases not matched to a gene: 17. The CDR3 totals 18 residues. The V gene's germline CDR1 is SGHTA and CDR2 FQGNSA. The CDR3 DNA follows: TGTGCCAGCAGCTCACGACAACTCAGGACAGGGGGAGTCGACGAGCAGTACTTC. Protein product: CASSSRQLRTGGVDEQYF.

Here the CDR3 reads CASSRGGSEAFF. The CDR3 DNA is TGTGCCAGCAGCCGGGGAGGGAGTGAAGCTTTCTTT. V and J are TRBV4-2 and TRBJ1-1; no clear D. V gave up 4 bases and J gave up 7 bases, with 10 bases separating them. This CDR3 is built from 12 residues. The germline V gene encodes CDR1 LGHNA and CDR2 YNFKEQ.

The chain is built from TRBV5-1 and TRBJ2-1, with a possible D match to TRBD2 (7 bases). The CDR3 totals 16 residues. V was shortened by 4 bases and J by 3 bases, with 17 bases between the two germline ends. CDR1 is SGHRS, CDR2 YFSETQ, per germline. CDR3 residues: CASSPKRGALYNEQFF. The CDR3 DNA is TGCGCCAGCAGCCCCAAACGGGGGGCGCTCTACAATGAGCAGTTCTTC.

The sample holds a few counts of this clone. The V call is TRBV27, the J call TRBJ1-1; D call uncertain. This CDR3 is built from 16 residues. Between the trimmed V and J ends, which lost 0 bases and 13 bases, there was a span of 24 bases. Germline values: CDR1 MNHEY, CDR2 SMNVEV (reference sequence). The CDR3 DNA reads as TGTGCCAGCAGTTTATCGAGGCCCCATGAACATGGGATAGGTTTCTTT. It yields the protein CASSLSRPHEHGIGFF.

The V call is TRBV24-1, the J call TRBJ2-1, with D unresolved. V was trimmed by 1 base and J by 5 bases, leaving 14 bases between them. The CDR3 is made up of 16 amino acids. Per germline, CDR1 KGHDR and CDR2 SFDVKD. DNA of the CDR3: TGTGCCACCAGTGATTTCGGACCCGCGGAACACAATGAGCAGTTCTTC. As protein: CATSDFGPAEHNEQFF.

The chain employs TRBV28 and TRBJ1-1; D is possibly TRBD1 (6 bases). The CDR3 is 15 residues long. With 5 bases removed from V and 4 bases from J, the gap between germline ends came to 17 bases. CDR1 and CDR2 from the germline V gene are MDHEN and SYDVKM. CDR3 sequence reads: CASSLRGAEGTEAFF. As DNA, the CDR3 is TGTGCCAGCAGTCTCAGGGGAGCGGAGGGCACTGAAGCTTTCTTT.

The V gene is TRBV11-3, the J gene TRBJ2-1; D gene uncertain. Trimming stripped 4 bases from V and 9 bases from J, with 10 bases between. Per germline, CDR1 SGHNT and CDR2 YENEEA. CDR3 size: 12 residues. CDR3: CASSSGWGEQFF. CDR3 bases: TGTGCCAGCAGCTCCGGCTGGGGTGAGCAGTTCTTC.

The rearrangement links TRBV5-1 to TRBJ2-7, with a tentative D call TRBD2 (7 bases). The CDR3 is 16 amino acids. Germline CDR1 is SGHRS and CDR2 is YFSETQ. V was pared by 4 bases and J by 2 bases, with 19 bases between. The CDR3 loop reads CASSPPVGGRTYEQYF. The CDR3 coding sequence is TGCGCCAGCAGCCCCCCCGTCGGGGGGCGCACCTACGAGCAGTACTTC.

This clone was found once. This sequence joins TRBV10-3 and TRBJ1-2; the D gene is possibly TRBD1 (5 bases). Trimming removed 6 bases at V and 4 bases at J, with 12 bases between. From germline, CDR1 is ENHRY and CDR2 SYGVKD. CDR3 length equals 13 residues. DNA of the CDR3: TGTGCCATCAGCCCGGGGGAGCCCTATGGCTACACCTTC. Protein sequence: CAISPGEPYGYTF.

The chain uses TRBV3-1 (or the pseudogene TRBV3-2) and TRBJ1-6; no firm D call. The germline V gene has CDR1 LGHDT and CDR2 YNNKEL (reference sequence). The CDR3 contains 14 residues. The V end lost 0 bases, the J end lost 11 bases, and 11 bases lay between the germline ends. CDR3 nucleotide sequence: TGTGCCAGCAGCCAAGAGGGCCCTGGGGCACCCCTCCACTTT. As protein: CASSQEGPGAPLHF.

The rearrangement joins TRBV19 to TRBJ2-1; possibly TRBD1 for D (5 bases). V dropped 9 bases and J dropped 10 bases, with 22 bases sitting between them. The CDR3 sequence is 14 residues long. CDR1 and CDR2 (germline): LNHDA, SQIVND (reference sequence). CDR3 bases: TGTGCCAGCACACCGAGGACAACGGAGAAGGAGCAGTTCTTC. Translating it yields CASTPRTTEKEQFF.